This T cell receptor beta chain derives from a study of tumor-infiltrating lymphocytes in primary liver carcinoma. On the study more broadly: Staged T1-T3 N0M0, the tumors had sizes that ranged from roughly 4.2 to 10 cm across. Sequenced samples came back with roughly 3.5 to 7.13 million productive TCRbeta reads, and the counts looked alike across tissue types. Study-wide findings and caveats: Tumor top-250-clone fraction significantly exceeded that of blood (p = 0.039). Tumor region pairs overlapped more than did tumor-adjacent and tumor-blood pairs.

Unsorted whole blood supplied the blood RNA, and germline DNA was isolated too. The template, approximately 500 ng total RNA, yielded TCR beta cDNA made with a constant-region primer. For TCR beta, libraries were produced by three nested multiplex PCR rounds using slightly modified ARM-PCR. A C-beta reverse primer was combined with TRBV1-TRBV30 forward primers in the first two PCR rounds, and each round had approximately 10 cycles. TCRdb re-called the multiplex PCR reads through MiXCR, storing one row per CDR3 protein. Of 300,000 to 400,000 distinct CDR3 sequences in the sample, about 61% were seen once. This clonotype was detected a few times. Its antigen is undetermined. The CDR3 runs to 17 residues. Per the germline V gene, CDR1 is SGHNT and CDR2 is YYREEE (reference sequence). V lost 0 bases and J 9 bases, leaving 19 bases between the germline ends.

The sample consisted of peripheral blood. The genes are TRBV5-4 and TRBJ1-6; a possible D gene is TRBD1 (5 bases). The TCR comes from a man aged 40-50 years with primary liver carcinoma and hepatitis B virus infection. CDR3 sequence (DNA): TGTGCCAGCAGCTTGGAGGCGGCAGGGCGTTTAGCTTCACCCCTCCACTTT. It translates to CASSLEAAGRLASPLHF.